A selection of T cell receptor beta chains follows, all from one sample in a study of regulatory T cells in long-lasting Graves disease. TCRdb re-derived calls from the multiplex PCR reads in MiXCR, one entry per CDR3 protein. The sample has about 370,000 distinct CDR3 sequences, about 16% seen once. The sample was peripheral blood mononuclear cells (PBMCs), taken at new diagnosis, from a patient treated with antithyroid drugs. Receptors originate from a female donor with Graves disease. CDR3s include the opening cysteine and the closing phenylalanine or tryptophan. Each record gives: J gene, V gene, clone size, D gene, CDR3 protein, CDR3 DNA. D genes are given only for firm matches. Size is omitted from some rows. Given values are once, few, many or a class for expanded clones.

J gene: TRBJ1-1
V gene: TRBV5-1
clone size: NA
D gene: TRBD1
CDR3 protein: CASSVLQGRAEAFF
CDR3 DNA: TGCGCCAGCAGCGTATTACAGGGGAGAGCTGAAGCTTTCTTT

J gene: TRBJ1-6
V gene: TRBV4-1
clone size: many
D gene: NA
CDR3 protein: CASSHSTTGVSGSPLHF
CDR3 DNA: TGCGCCAGCAGCCACTCAACGACGGGAGTGAGTGGTTCACCCCTCCACTTT

J gene: TRBJ2-4
V gene: TRBV29-1
clone size: many
D gene: NA
CDR3 protein: CSVDGGGEAKNIQYF
CDR3 DNA: TGCAGCGTTGATGGAGGCGGGGAAGCCAAAAACATTCAGTACTTC

J gene: TRBJ1-1
V gene: TRBV6-5
clone size: few
D gene: NA
CDR3 protein: CASSYEGGNYEAFF
CDR3 DNA: TGTGCCAGCAGTTACGAGGGAGGCAACTATGAAGCTTTCTTT

J gene: TRBJ2-2
V gene: TRBV6-1
clone size: NA
D gene: NA
CDR3 protein: CASSAATGELFF
CDR3 DNA: TGTGCCAGCAGTGCGGCCACCGGGGAGCTGTTTTTT

J gene: TRBJ1-4
V gene: TRBV27
clone size: many
D gene: NA
CDR3 protein: CASSFARGGEKLFF
CDR3 DNA: TGTGCCAGCAGTTTCGCCCGCGGTGGCGAAAAACTGTTTTTT

J gene: TRBJ1-1
V gene: TRBV5-1
clone size: NA
D gene: TRBD1
CDR3 protein: CASSLGSGTANTEAFF
CDR3 DNA: TGCGCCAGCAGCTTGGGGTCCGGGACAGCGAACACTGAAGCTTTCTTT

J gene: TRBJ1-2
V gene: TRBV28
clone size: many
D gene: NA
CDR3 protein: CASHEGGYGYTF
CDR3 DNA: TGTGCCAGCCATGAGGGCGGGTATGGCTACACCTTC

J gene: TRBJ1-1
V gene: TRBV12-3/TRBV12-4
clone size: many
D gene: NA
CDR3 protein: CASRARANTEAFF
CDR3 DNA: TGTGCCAGCAGGGCCCGGGCGAACACTGAAGCTTTCTTT

J gene: TRBJ2-7
V gene: TRBV7-9
clone size: NA
D gene: TRBD2
CDR3 protein: CASSPRTSHDEQYF
CDR3 DNA: TGTGCCAGCAGCCCGCGGACTAGTCATGACGAGCAGTACTTC

J gene: TRBJ1-1
V gene: TRBV9
clone size: many
D gene: NA
CDR3 protein: CASSVDAAPVPEAFF
CDR3 DNA: TGTGCCAGCAGCGTAGATGCGGCCCCTGTTCCTGAAGCTTTCTTT

J gene: TRBJ1-3
V gene: TRBV29-1
clone size: NA
D gene: NA
CDR3 protein: CSVDSAGNTIYF
CDR3 DNA: TGCAGCGTTGACTCTGCTGGAAACACCATATATTTT

J gene: TRBJ2-1
V gene: TRBV27
clone size: NA
D gene: NA
CDR3 protein: CASSFFGNEQFF
CDR3 DNA: TGTGCCAGCAGTTTCTTCGGCAATGAGCAGTTCTTC

J gene: TRBJ2-1
V gene: TRBV20-1
clone size: many
D gene: NA
CDR3 protein: CSAYDSEQFF
CDR3 DNA: TGCAGTGCTTACGACAGTGAGCAGTTCTTC

J gene: TRBJ2-7
V gene: TRBV30
clone size: NA
D gene: NA
CDR3 protein: CAWSGWQGFYEQYF
CDR3 DNA: TGTGCCTGGAGTGGATGGCAGGGGTTCTACGAGCAGTACTTC

J gene: TRBJ1-1
V gene: TRBV2
clone size: many
D gene: NA
CDR3 protein: CAGTGEINTEAFF
CDR3 DNA: TGTGCCGGAACTGGGGAGATAAACACTGAAGCTTTCTTT

J gene: TRBJ2-5
V gene: TRBV5-1
clone size: NA
D gene: NA
CDR3 protein: CASSLASSAQETQYF
CDR3 DNA: TGCGCCAGCAGCTTGGCCTCGTCGGCCCAAGAGACCCAGTACTTC

J gene: TRBJ1-2
V gene: TRBV28
clone size: many
D gene: NA
CDR3 protein: CASSNRASEGYTF
CDR3 DNA: TGTGCCAGCAGTAACCGGGCGTCGGAAGGCTACACCTTC

J gene: TRBJ1-5
V gene: TRBV3-1
clone size: many
D gene: TRBD1
CDR3 protein: CASTRTGFHQPQHF
CDR3 DNA: TGTGCCAGCACCCGGACAGGGTTTCATCAGCCCCAGCATTTT

J gene: TRBJ2-5
V gene: TRBV28
clone size: many
D gene: TRBD2
CDR3 protein: CASAGGEETQYF
CDR3 DNA: TGTGCCAGCGCGGGGGGCGAAGAGACCCAGTACTTC

J gene: TRBJ2-3
V gene: TRBV6-1
clone size: many
D gene: NA
CDR3 protein: CASSEFWGEVPDTQYF
CDR3 DNA: TGTGCCAGCAGTGAATTCTGGGGTGAAGTCCCAGATACGCAGTATTTT

J gene: TRBJ2-7
V gene: TRBV6-1
clone size: many
D gene: NA
CDR3 protein: CASSRGRGSYEQYF
CDR3 DNA: TGTGCCAGCAGCCGGGGAAGGGGGTCCTACGAGCAGTACTTC

J gene: TRBJ2-1
V gene: TRBV4-1
clone size: few
D gene: NA
CDR3 protein: CASSQGGVTYNEQFF
CDR3 DNA: TGCGCCAGCAGCCAAGGGGGGGTTACCTACAATGAGCAGTTCTTC

J gene: TRBJ1-1
V gene: TRBV12-3/TRBV12-4
clone size: NA
D gene: TRBD1
CDR3 protein: CASSLGDRLMNTEAFF
CDR3 DNA: TGTGCCAGCAGTTTAGGGGACAGGTTAATGAACACTGAAGCTTTCTTT

J gene: TRBJ2-3
V gene: TRBV7-2
clone size: many
D gene: NA
CDR3 protein: CASSFQGGIGADTQYF
CDR3 DNA: TGTGCCAGCAGCTTTCAGGGCGGGATTGGGGCAGATACGCAGTATTTT

J gene: TRBJ1-5
V gene: TRBV24-1
clone size: many
D gene: NA
CDR3 protein: CATSDGASNQPQHF
CDR3 DNA: TGTGCCACCAGTGATGGGGCTAGCAATCAGCCCCAGCATTTT

J gene: TRBJ2-1
V gene: TRBV6-4
clone size: NA
D gene: NA
CDR3 protein: CASSGGVEQFF
CDR3 DNA: TGTGCCAGCAGTGGGGGAGTTGAGCAGTTCTTC

J gene: TRBJ2-7
V gene: TRBV18
clone size: many
D gene: TRBD1
CDR3 protein: CASSPPTGTYEQYF
CDR3 DNA: TGTGCCAGCTCACCACCGACAGGGACCTACGAGCAGTACTTC

J gene: TRBJ2-1
V gene: TRBV28
clone size: many
D gene: TRBD2
CDR3 protein: CASTGTSGGRSSYNEQFF
CDR3 DNA: TGTGCCAGCACCGGGACTAGCGGGGGACGCAGCTCCTACAATGAGCAGTTCTTC